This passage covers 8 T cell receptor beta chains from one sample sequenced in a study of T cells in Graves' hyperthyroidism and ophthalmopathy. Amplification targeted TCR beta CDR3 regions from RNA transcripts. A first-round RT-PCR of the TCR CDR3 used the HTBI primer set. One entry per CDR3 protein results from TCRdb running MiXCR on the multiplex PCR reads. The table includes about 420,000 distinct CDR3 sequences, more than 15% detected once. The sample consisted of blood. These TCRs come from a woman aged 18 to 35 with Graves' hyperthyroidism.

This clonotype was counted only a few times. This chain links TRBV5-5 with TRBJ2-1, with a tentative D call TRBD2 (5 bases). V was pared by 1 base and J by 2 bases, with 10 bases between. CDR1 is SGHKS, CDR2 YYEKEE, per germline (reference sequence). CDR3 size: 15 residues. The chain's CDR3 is CASSLFGLTYNEQFF. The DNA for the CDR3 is TGTGCCAGCAGCTTGTTCGGACTTACCTACAATGAGCAGTTCTTC. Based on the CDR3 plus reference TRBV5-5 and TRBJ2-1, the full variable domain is DAGVTQSPTHLIKTRGQQVTLRCSPISGHKSVSWYQQVLGQGPQFIFQYYEKEERGRGNFPDRFSARQFPNYSSELNVNALLLGDSALYLCASSLFGLTYNEQFFGPGTRLTVL.

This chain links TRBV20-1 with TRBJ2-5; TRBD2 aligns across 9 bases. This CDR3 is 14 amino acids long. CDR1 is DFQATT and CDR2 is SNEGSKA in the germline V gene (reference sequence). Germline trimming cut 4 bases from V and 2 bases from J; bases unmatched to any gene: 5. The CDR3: CSATIAGVQETQYF. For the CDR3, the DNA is TGCAGTGCTACCATAGCGGGAGTTCAAGAGACCCAGTACTTC.

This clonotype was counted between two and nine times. The DNA of the CDR3 is TGCGCCAGCAGCCCCGGACTGTCGAGCTCCTACGAGCAGTACTTC. Its translation is CASSPGLSSSYEQYF. V and J are TRBV5-1 and TRBJ2-7; maybe TRBD2 (5 bases). Germline V gene lookup returns CDR1 SGHRS and CDR2 YFSETQ. CDR3 length: 15 amino acids. V was pared by 4 bases and J by 0 bases, with 14 bases between.

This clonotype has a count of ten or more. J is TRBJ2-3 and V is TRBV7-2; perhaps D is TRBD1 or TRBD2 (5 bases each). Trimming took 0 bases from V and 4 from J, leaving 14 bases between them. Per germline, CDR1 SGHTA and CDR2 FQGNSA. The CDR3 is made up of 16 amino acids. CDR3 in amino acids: CASSLAPGLRSDTQYF. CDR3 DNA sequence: TGTGCCAGCAGCTTAGCACCGGGGCTAAGATCAGATACGCAGTATTTT.

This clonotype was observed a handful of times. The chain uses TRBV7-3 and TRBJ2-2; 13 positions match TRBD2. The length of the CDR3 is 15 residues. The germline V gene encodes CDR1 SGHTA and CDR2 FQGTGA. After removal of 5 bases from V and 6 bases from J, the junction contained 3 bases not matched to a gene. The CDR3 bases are TGTGCCAGCAGCCGGACTAGCGGGAGTCCCGGGGAGCTGTTTTTT. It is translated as CASSRTSGSPGELFF.

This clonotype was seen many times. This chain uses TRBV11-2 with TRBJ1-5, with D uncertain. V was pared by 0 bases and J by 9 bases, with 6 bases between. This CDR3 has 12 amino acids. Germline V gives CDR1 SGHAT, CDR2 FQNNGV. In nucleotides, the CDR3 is TGTGCCAGCAGCTTAGATCAGGCGCCCCAGCATTTT. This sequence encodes CASSLDQAPQHF.

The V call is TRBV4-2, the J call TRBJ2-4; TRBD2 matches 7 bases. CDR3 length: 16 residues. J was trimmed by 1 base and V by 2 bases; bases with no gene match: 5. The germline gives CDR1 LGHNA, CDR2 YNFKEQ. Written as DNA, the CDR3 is TGTGCCAGCAGCCAATCGACTAGCATGGCCAAAAACATTCAGTACTTC. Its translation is CASSQSTSMAKNIQYF.

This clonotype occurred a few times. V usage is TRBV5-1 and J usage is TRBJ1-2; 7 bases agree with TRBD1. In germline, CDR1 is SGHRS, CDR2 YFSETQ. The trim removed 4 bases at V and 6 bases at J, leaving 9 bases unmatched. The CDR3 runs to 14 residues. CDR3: CASSIGTELNGYTF. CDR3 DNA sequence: TGCGCCAGCAGCATAGGGACAGAATTAAATGGCTACACCTTC.